A selection of T cell receptor beta chains follows, all from one sample in a study of T-cell memory formation after mild COVID-19. TCRdb re-called the 5' RACE reads through MiXCR, storing one row per CDR3 protein. Of 200,000 to 300,000 distinct CDR3 sequences listed, roughly a sixth were seen once; the top ten hold 20% to 25%. Sequenced: PBMCs or a T cell subset sorted from them (not recorded which). The receptors come from a man aged 18 to 29 who had mild COVID-19 (a few samples of this study predate the infection). Cell type and time point are not known. Each CDR3 is given with its conserved first and last residue. The D gene is left open where the match is weak. Not every row has a clone size; where given, it reads once, few, many or a size class.

>.|.|TRBJ2-5|TRBV12-3/TRBV12-4|12
CASSLGGVTQYF
TGTGCCAGCAGTTTGGGCGGGGTGACCCAGTACTTC
>.|.|TRBJ2-4|TRBV29-1|13
CSVEGGAKNIQYF
TGCAGCGTCGAGGGGGGGGCCAAAAACATTCAGTACTTC
>.|.|TRBJ2-5|TRBV7-6|15
CASSLLVGDWETQYF
TGTGCCAGCAGCTTACTGGTAGGAGATTGGGAGACCCAGTACTTC
>few|.|TRBJ2-1|TRBV10-3|13
CAISGLSYNEQFF
TGTGCCATCAGTGGGCTCTCCTACAATGAGCAGTTCTTC
>few|TRBD1|TRBJ2-2|TRBV4-2|18
CASSQERTGNLYTGELFF
TGTGCCAGCAGCCAAGAACGGACAGGGAATTTATACACCGGGGAGCTGTTTTTT
>.|.|TRBJ2-7|TRBV5-6|13
CASSVSWTDEQYF
TGTGCCAGCAGCGTGAGTTGGACAGACGAGCAGTACTTC
>few|.|TRBJ1-6|TRBV14|15
CASSQVGKGDSPLHF
TGTGCCAGCAGCCAAGTCGGGAAGGGCGATTCACCCCTCCACTTT
>.|TRBD2|TRBJ2-3|TRBV12-3/TRBV12-4|12
CASSPTGGEQYF
TGTGCCAGCAGTCCTACGGGGGGGGAGCAGTATTTT
>few|.|TRBJ2-3|TRBV7-2|18
CASSLTQSPFPSTDTQYF
TGTGCCAGCAGCTTAACTCAGTCGCCCTTTCCTAGCACAGATACGCAGTATTTT
>.|TRBD1|TRBJ2-1|TRBV29-1|13
CSVQNRGWDEQFF
TGCAGCGTTCAAAACAGGGGATGGGATGAGCAGTTCTTC
>.|.|TRBJ2-5|TRBV19|16
CASSIVTGTMEETQYF
TGTGCCAGTAGTATCGTAACAGGGACTATGGAAGAGACCCAGTACTTC
>.|.|TRBJ1-5|TRBV12-3/TRBV12-4|15
CASSLSSLSNQPQHF
TGTGCCAGCAGTTTAAGTTCGCTTAGCAATCAGCCCCAGCATTTT
>.|.|TRBJ2-5|TRBV3-1|14
CASSPPFGKETQYF
TGTGCCAGCAGCCCCCCGTTTGGGAAAGAGACCCAGTACTTC
>few|.|TRBJ1-4|TRBV11-2|15
CASSGGQYTNEKLFF
TGTGCCAGCAGCGGAGGACAGTACACTAATGAAAAACTGTTTTTT
>.|TRBD1|TRBJ1-2|TRBV10-3|13
CAISAQGGYGYTF
TGTGCCATCAGCGCGCAGGGGGGGTATGGCTACACCTTC
>.|.|TRBJ2-5|TRBV7-8|18
CASSLGLIRGPRKETQYF
TGTGCCAGCAGCTTGGGACTCATAAGGGGCCCTAGAAAAGAGACCCAGTACTTC
>few|TRBD2|TRBJ2-1|TRBV7-9|17
CASSSNPRLAGGNEQFF
TGTGCCAGCAGCTCCAACCCCAGACTAGCGGGGGGCAATGAGCAGTTCTTC
>few|TRBD1|TRBJ2-5|TRBV5-1|14
CASSPGQYQETQYF
TGCGCCAGCAGCCCGGGACAGTACCAAGAGACCCAGTACTTC
>few|.|TRBJ1-2|TRBV4-1|16
CASSHQPFSNAYGYTF
TGCGCCAGCAGCCACCAACCGTTTTCAAACGCCTATGGCTACACCTTC
>few|TRBD1|TRBJ1-4|TRBV9|14
CASSTRTGEEKLFF
TGTGCCAGCAGCACAAGAACAGGGGAGGAAAAACTGTTTTTT
>many|.|TRBJ1-5|TRBV5-1|15
CASSLVGDSNQPQHF
TGCGCCAGCAGCTTGGTCGGGGATAGCAATCAGCCCCAGCATTTT
>.|.|TRBJ2-1|TRBV11-2|14
CASSFPGAYNEQFF
TGTGCCAGCAGTTTCCCCGGGGCGTACAATGAGCAGTTCTTC
>few|TRBD2|TRBJ2-2|TRBV6-2/TRBV6-3|18
CASSQHRGLAGNIGELFF
TGTGCCAGCAGTCAACACCGGGGACTAGCGGGGAACATCGGGGAGCTGTTTTTT
>few|.|TRBJ2-3|TRBV4-1|16
CASSQDWSGHTDTQYF
TGCGCCAGCAGCCAAGATTGGAGCGGCCACACAGATACGCAGTATTTT
>many|.|TRBJ2-5|TRBV20-1|14
CSARKWGEQETQYF
TGCAGTGCTAGAAAGTGGGGAGAGCAAGAGACCCAGTACTTC
>.|.|TRBJ2-2|TRBV29-1|13
CSGRTANTGELFF
TGCAGCGGCCGGACAGCGAACACCGGGGAGCTGTTTTTT
>.|.|TRBJ1-1|TRBV30|13
CAWSFGGDTEAFF
TGTGCCTGGAGTTTCGGAGGGGACACTGAAGCTTTCTTT
>.|TRBD1|TRBJ2-5|TRBV7-9|15
CASSSGNRGQETQYF
TGTGCCAGCAGCTCCGGGAACAGGGGGCAAGAGACCCAGTACTTC
>.|TRBD2|TRBJ2-3|TRBV5-1|15
CASSGRGWATDTQYF
TGCGCCAGCAGCGGGCGGGGGTGGGCCACAGATACGCAGTATTTT
>few|.|TRBJ1-1|TRBV2|13
CASSEAYYREAFF
TGTGCCAGCAGTGAAGCGTATTACAGGGAAGCTTTCTTT
>few|.|TRBJ1-4|TRBV4-1|16
CASSQAPRGRSEKLFF
TGCGCCAGCAGCCAAGCACCACGGGGGCGAAGTGAAAAACTGTTTTTT
>many|.|TRBJ1-1|TRBV7-3|15
CASSWSPGRNTEAFF
TGTGCCAGCAGCTGGTCCCCAGGGAGGAACACTGAAGCTTTCTTT
>few|.|TRBJ2-3|TRBV14|15
CASSPEGFSTDTQYF
TGTGCCAGCAGCCCGGAGGGCTTTAGCACAGATACGCAGTATTTT
>few|.|TRBJ2-1|TRBV5-1|18
CASSLAIARASSYNEQFF
TGCGCCAGCAGCTTGGCTATTGCCAGGGCTAGCTCCTACAATGAGCAGTTCTTC
>.|.|TRBJ2-5|TRBV18|15
CASSRSTGTQETQYF
TGTGCCAGCTCACGTTCGACAGGAACCCAAGAGACCCAGTACTTC
>few|TRBD1|TRBJ1-6|TRBV10-2|21
CASSELGAGTGGIWDNSPLHF
TGCGCCAGCAGTGAGCTGGGGGCCGGGACAGGGGGTATTTGGGATAATTCACCCCTCCACTTT
>.|.|TRBJ2-2|TRBV5-1|14
CASSPRVGTGELFF
TGCGCCAGCAGCCCCAGGGTGGGCACCGGGGAGCTGTTTTTT
>few|TRBD1|TRBJ2-5|TRBV7-9|16
CASSPNWDSGSRAQYF
TGTGCCAGCAGTCCGAATTGGGACAGTGGAAGTCGGGCCCAGTACTTC
>few|TRBD1|TRBJ1-1|TRBV4-1|16
CASSQDPGTGGFEAFF
TGCGCCAGCAGCCAAGACCCCGGGACAGGCGGTTTTGAAGCTTTCTTT
>.|.|TRBJ1-2|TRBV12-3/TRBV12-4|14
CASTPNSPGDGYTF
TGTGCCAGCACCCCTAATAGTCCAGGGGATGGCTACACCTTC
>.|.|TRBJ1-6|TRBV10-2|13
CASSDLGNSPLHF
TGCGCCAGCAGTGATCTTGGAAATTCACCCCTCCACTTT
>.|.|TRBJ1-2|TRBV7-9|14
CASSQGTESHGYTF
TGTGCCAGCAGCCAGGGGACGGAAAGTCATGGCTACACCTTC
>once|.|TRBJ2-2|TRBV7-9|15
CASSGRPGDTGELFF
TGTGCCAGCAGCGGCCGACCCGGGGACACCGGGGAGCTGTTTTTT
>.|TRBD1|TRBJ1-2|TRBV9|16
CASSVGGTGSKYGYTF
TGTGCCAGCAGCGTAGGGGGGACAGGGTCGAAGTATGGCTACACCTTC
>few|.|TRBJ1-1|TRBV7-2|15
CASSLYGRRNTEAFF
TGTGCCAGCAGCTTATACGGGCGGAGGAACACTGAAGCTTTCTTT
>.|TRBD1|TRBJ1-1|TRBV18|15
CASSQGDSEDTEAFF
TGTGCCAGCTCACAGGGGGACAGTGAGGACACTGAAGCTTTCTTT
>few|.|TRBJ2-7|TRBV5-1|12
CASSLTLGEQYF
TGCGCCAGCAGCTTGACGTTGGGCGAGCAGTACTTC
>few|.|TRBJ2-1|TRBV11-2|16
CASSLMLVRGGDEQFF
TGTGCCAGCAGCTTAATGCTGGTCAGGGGGGGCGATGAGCAGTTCTTC
>few|TRBD2|TRBJ2-3|TRBV2|17
CASSPPPLAGSTDTQYF
TGTGCCAGCAGCCCTCCCCCTCTAGCGGGTAGCACAGATACGCAGTATTTT
>.|TRBD1|TRBJ2-3|TRBV7-9|15
CASSTGTGFTDTQYF
TGTGCCAGCAGCACCGGGACAGGGTTCACAGATACGCAGTATTTT
>.|.|TRBJ1-5|TRBV20-1|16
CSARDRVRGGRQPQHF
TGCAGTGCTAGAGATCGGGTGCGGGGTGGCCGACAGCCCCAGCATTTT
>.|TRBD1|TRBJ1-3|TRBV20-1|14
CSAWDSKDRNTIYF
TGCAGTGCTTGGGACAGTAAGGATAGAAACACCATATATTTT
>few|.|TRBJ2-5|TRBV28|16
CASSPQGARGQETQYF
TGTGCCAGCAGTCCTCAGGGAGCAAGGGGGCAAGAGACCCAGTACTTC
>many|TRBD2|TRBJ2-5|TRBV7-6|20
CASSLRSPRGSGGAEETQYF
TGTGCCAGCAGCTTAAGGTCGCCCCGAGGTAGCGGGGGGGCAGAGGAGACCCAGTACTTC
>few|.|TRBJ1-2|TRBV10-3|13
CAIKPDLGYGYTF
TGTGCCATCAAACCGGATCTGGGCTATGGCTACACCTTC
>few|TRBD1|TRBJ1-1|TRBV20-1|14
CSAPSGAGGTEAFF
TGCAGTGCTCCCTCCGGCGCAGGGGGCACTGAAGCTTTCTTT
>.|.|TRBJ2-2|TRBV10-3|17
CAISESEGRTNTGELFF
TGTGCCATCAGTGAGTCGGAGGGGAGGACCAACACCGGGGAGCTGTTTTTT